This passage covers 32 T cell receptor beta chains from one sample sequenced in a study of blood T cell repertoires in COVID-19. Data came from immunoSEQ multiplex PCR; TCRdb stores just in-frame clones and leaves some out. The sample includes tens of thousands of clones, less than 95% of them seen just once. The sequenced sample was peripheral blood. Receptor source: a human donor in a cohort sampled during active COVID-19.

The chain couples TRBV6-5 to TRBJ2-7; 9 bases agree with TRBD2. The CDR3 loop spans 15 amino acids. The ends lost 4 bases at V and 4 bases at J; junction bases unmatched: 8. Germline values: CDR1 MNHEY, CDR2 SVGAGI. CDR3 sequence: CASSSQREVWYEQYF. CDR3 nucleotides: TGTGCCAGCAGTTCGCAGCGGGAGGTCTGGTACGAGCAGTACTTC.

CDR3 region: CASSYPLQEQFF. The CDR3 DNA follows: TGTGCCAGCAGTTACCCTCTGCAGGAGCAGTTCTTC. The rearrangement uses TRBV6-6 and TRBJ2-1, with D hard to call. The CDR3 runs to 12 residues. V gave up 2 bases and J gave up 10 bases, with 9 bases separating them. Germline V gene lookup returns CDR1 MNHNY and CDR2 SVGAGI (reference sequence).

V gene TRBV5-4 combines with J gene TRBJ1-2; perhaps TRBD1 as D (6 bases). CDR1 is SGHNT, CDR2 YYREEE, per germline (reference sequence). The CDR3 has 12 amino acids. V lost 4 bases and J 8 bases, leaving 12 bases between the germline ends. The CDR3 loop is CASSRDIRGYTF. Here the CDR3 DNA reads TGTGCCAGCAGCAGGGACATTAGAGGCTACACCTTC.

This chain links TRBV7-9 with TRBJ2-7; no reliable D call. Germline V gene sequence: CDR1 SEHNR, CDR2 FQNEAQ (reference sequence). V was cut by 7 bases and J by 7 bases, with 17 bases left in between. The CDR3 runs to 13 residues. The CDR3 sequence is CASIGPNLWEQYF. The CDR3, as DNA: TGTGCCAGCATTGGGCCGAACCTCTGGGAGCAGTACTTC.

This sequence joins TRBV5-6 and TRBJ2-2; TRBD1 agrees at 12 bases. CDR3 length: 15 amino acids. V trimming: 4 bases; J trimming: 7 bases; junction bases outside the gene matches: 5. Germline CDR1 SGHDT, CDR2 YYEEEE. The CDR3 DNA is TGTGCCAGCAGCCGGGACAGGGGGCTGAGCGGGGAGCTGTTTTTT. It codes for CASSRDRGLSGELFF.

The chain links TRBV7-8 to TRBJ2-3; tentative D call: TRBD2 (6 bases). The V end was cut by 5 bases, the J end by 4 bases, with 16 bases between. The CDR3 sequence is 15 residues long. Looked up from germline, CDR1 is SGHVS and CDR2 is FQNEAQ. The CDR3 DNA sequence: TGTGCCAGCAGCCCCCGGAGGGCCGGGGCAGATACGCAGTATTTT. This translates into CASSPRRAGADTQYF.

V gene TRBV10-1 combines with J gene TRBJ2-3, with 8 bases aligning to TRBD2. Germline-derived CDR1 and CDR2 are WNHNN and SYGVQD (reference sequence). This CDR3 region has 15 residues. J lost 0 bases, V lost 2 bases, and 1 base had no gene match. The CDR3 sequence is CASSEREGSTDTQYF. The CDR3, as DNA: TGCGCCAGCAGTGAGCGGGAGGGGAGCACAGATACGCAGTATTTT.

This clone was observed once. This sequence joins TRBV27 and TRBJ1-3; D not resolved. The V end was cut by 6 bases, the J end by 2 bases, with 14 bases between. Germline values: CDR1 MNHEY, CDR2 SMNVEV (reference sequence). The CDR3 contains 15 residues. CDR3 DNA sequence: TGTGCCAGCAGGGCGGCGGTCGGGGCTGGAAACACCATATATTTT. It yields the protein CASRAAVGAGNTIYF.

V is TRBV7-2 and J is TRBJ2-7, with 8 nucleotides matching TRBD2. The V gene end was trimmed by 5 bases and the J gene end by 0 bases; junction bases not matched to a gene: 6. The CDR3 totals 15 residues. The germline gives CDR1 SGHTA, CDR2 FQGNSA. The CDR3 sequence is CASSPSGSSSYEQYF. The CDR3 DNA is TGTGCCAGCAGCCCTAGCGGGTCGAGCTCCTACGAGCAGTACTTC.

The rearrangement joins TRBV30 to TRBJ2-7; 9 positions agree with TRBD2. There are 13 residues in the CDR3. J lost 6 bases, V lost 6 bases, and 9 bases had no gene match. Looked up from germline, CDR1 is GTSNPN and CDR2 is SVGIG (reference sequence). The CDR3 spells CACASGTSGEQYF. Here the CDR3 DNA reads TGTGCCTGCGCTAGCGGGACCTCTGGCGAGCAGTACTTC.

The J gene is TRBJ1-2, the V gene TRBV28; 7 bases map to TRBD1. Germline lookup yields CDR1 MDHEN and CDR2 SYDVKM. The CDR3 runs to 13 residues. V was pared by 7 bases and J by 2 bases, with 4 bases of the junction left unmatched. CDR3 sequence (DNA): TGTGCCAGCACCCTACAGGGGAACTATGGCTACACCTTC. Protein product: CASTLQGNYGYTF.

The chain uses TRBV6-1 and TRBJ2-5; a possible D gene is TRBD1 (6 bases). Germline assignment: CDR1 MNHNS and CDR2 SASEGT. Trimming pared 0 bases from V and 3 bases from J, leaving 11 bases between. This CDR3 has 15 residues. The CDR3 loop is CASSEAQGWKETQYF. The CDR3 nucleotides are TGTGCCAGCAGTGAAGCTCAGGGGTGGAAAGAGACCCAGTACTTC.

This chain uses TRBV9 with TRBJ2-3; 7 bases are shared with TRBD2. Germline-derived CDR1 and CDR2 are SGDLS and YYNGEE. The CDR3 is made up of 13 amino acids. Trimming removed 7 bases from V and 0 bases from J; junction bases left unmatched: 2. CDR3 DNA: TGTGCCAGCGAGCGGGGAAGCACAGATACGCAGTATTTT. Translating gives CASERGSTDTQYF.

The chain is built from TRBV5-1 and TRBJ1-1; tentatively, D is TRBD1 (5 bases). The germline gives CDR1 SGHRS, CDR2 YFSETQ. The CDR3 contains 14 residues. The germline V and J ends were trimmed by 0 bases and 6 bases, with 12 bases remaining between them. The CDR3 nucleotides are TGCGCCAGCAGCTTGGCTGGAGACAGTTCTGAAGCTTTCTTT. Amino acid sequence: CASSLAGDSSEAFF.

The chain combines TRBV6-5 with TRBJ1-5; D is unclear. Looked up from germline, CDR1 is MNHEY and CDR2 is SVGAGI. V was cut by 8 bases and J by 6 bases, with 14 bases left in between. The CDR3 covers 13 residues. CDR3 bases: TGTGCCAGCTGGGAGGGTTTCGGTCAGCCCCAGCATTTT. Amino acid sequence: CASWEGFGQPQHF.

The CDR3 DNA reads as TGCGCCAGCAACCAGGGACAAAAAGAGACCCAGTACTTC. Amino acids: CASNQGQKETQYF. The chain is built from TRBV5-1 and TRBJ2-5, with a tentative D call TRBD1 (6 bases). The CDR3 is 13 residues long. From germline, CDR1 is SGHRS and CDR2 YFSETQ. Trimming cost V 6 bases and J 3 bases, with 12 bases left between them. Supplemented by reference TRBV5-1 and TRBJ2-5, the full variable domain reads KAGVTQTPRYLIKTRGQQVTLSCSPISGHRSVSWYQQTPGQGLQFLFEYFSETQRNKGNFPGRFSGRQFSNSRSEMNVSTLELGDSALYLCASNQGQKETQYFGPGTRLLVL.

The chain combines TRBV30 with TRBJ2-2, with TRBD2 matching over 9 bases. The CDR3 loop spans 16 amino acids. The junction had 10 bases not matched to a gene; V was cut back by 5 bases and J by 3 bases. Germline lookup yields CDR1 GTSNPN and CDR2 SVGIG (reference sequence). CDR3 DNA sequence: TGTGCCTGGGGGCGGAGGGGACTAGCTTACACCGGGGAGCTGTTTTTT. Protein sequence: CAWGRRGLAYTGELFF.

V is TRBV14 and J is TRBJ1-1; 8 bases align to TRBD1. Trimming removed 5 bases from V and 4 bases from J; junction bases left unmatched: 9. CDR1 is SGHDN, CDR2 FVKESK, per germline. This CDR3 comprises 15 residues. CDR3 bases: TGTGCCAGCAGCGTCCAGGGGGCCCGGGGCACTGAAGCTTTCTTT. This codes for CASSVQGARGTEAFF.

V and J are TRBV12-3 or TRBV12-4 and TRBJ1-1; unclear D gene. With 7 bases removed from V and 6 bases from J, the gap between germline ends came to 12 bases. This CDR3 region has 12 residues. The CDR3 sequence: CASTLGVAEAFF. CDR3 bases: TGTGCCAGCACCTTGGGAGTTGCTGAAGCTTTCTTT.

This clone occurred a few times. This chain joins TRBV12-3 or TRBV12-4 and TRBJ1-5; the D gene is possibly TRBD1 (5 bases). V shed 7 bases and J shed 6 bases, with 13 bases lying between them. This CDR3 contains 13 residues. CDR3 sequence: CASTVVGGQPQHF. CDR3 DNA: TGTGCCAGCACCGTGGTCGGGGGTCAGCCCCAGCATTTT.

The rearrangement joins TRBV30 to TRBJ2-1; 9 bases align to TRBD2. The CDR3 runs 18 residues. Looked up from germline, CDR1 is GTSNPN and CDR2 is SVGIG (reference sequence). Trimming removed 0 bases from V and 6 bases from J; junction bases left unmatched: 15. As DNA, the CDR3 is TGTGCCTGGAGTGTACTAGGATTAGCGGGAGATCCAAGCAATGAGCAGTTCTTC. Amino acids: CAWSVLGLAGDPSNEQFF. Using reference TRBV30 and TRBJ2-1 for the parts outside the CDR3, the full variable domain is SQTIHQWPATLVQPVGSPLSLECTVEGTSNPNLYWYRQAAGRGLQLLFYSVGIGQISSEVPQNLSASRPQDRQFILSSKKLLLSDSGFYLCAWSVLGLAGDPSNEQFFGPGTRLTVL.

The V call is TRBV2, the J call TRBJ1-6; weak D call: TRBD1 (6 bases). Trimming removed 3 bases from V and 5 bases from J, with 8 bases in between. This CDR3 spans 14 amino acids. Germline V gene lookup returns CDR1 SNHLY and CDR2 FYNNEI. The CDR3 sequence: CASSEDSHNSPLHF. The CDR3 region has the DNA TGTGCCAGCAGTGAGGACAGTCATAATTCACCCCTCCACTTT.

The genes are TRBV11-2 and TRBJ2-1; 15 positions match TRBD2. Germline V lookup: CDR1 SGHAT, CDR2 FQNNGV. The CDR3 runs to 16 residues. Germline trimming cut 0 bases from V and 9 bases from J; bases unmatched to any gene: 3. The CDR3 loop reads CASSLDPGLAGGEQFF. In nucleotides, the CDR3 is TGTGCCAGCAGCTTAGATCCGGGACTAGCGGGGGGTGAGCAGTTCTTC.

The rearrangement joins TRBV7-2 to TRBJ2-2; the D gene is possibly TRBD2 (6 bases). The CDR3 contains 16 residues. V lost 5 bases and J lost 4, with 17 bases in between. Per the germline V gene, CDR1 is SGHTA and CDR2 is FQGNSA. The CDR3 sequence is CASSPRGASVTGELFF. The CDR3 DNA is TGTGCCAGCAGCCCCCGCGGGGCCTCGGTCACCGGGGAGCTGTTTTTT.

This sequence joins TRBV5-1 and TRBJ2-1, with 12 nucleotides matching TRBD2. J gave up 4 bases and V 0 bases, and 2 bases lay outside the gene matches. The CDR3 length is 16 residues. The germline CDR1 and CDR2 sequences are SGHRS and YFSETQ. The CDR3 loop reads CASSLGGTSGYNEQFF. The CDR3 DNA follows: TGCGCCAGCAGCTTGGGTGGGACTAGCGGGTACAATGAGCAGTTCTTC. Complete variable domain (other parts from reference TRBV5-1 and TRBJ2-1): KAGVTQTPRYLIKTRGQQVTLSCSPISGHRSVSWYQQTPGQGLQFLFEYFSETQRNKGNFPGRFSGRQFSNSRSEMNVSTLELGDSALYLCASSLGGTSGYNEQFFGPGTRLTVL.

This chain uses TRBV10-1 with TRBJ2-1; possibly TRBD2 for D (5 bases). The V gene lost 1 base and the J gene lost 5 bases, with 12 bases spanning the gap. The CDR3 runs to 15 residues. CDR1 and CDR2 (germline): WNHNN, SYGVQD (reference sequence). The CDR3 protein is CASSELAGLDNEQFF. DNA for the CDR3: TGCGCCAGCAGTGAGTTGGCGGGCCTAGACAATGAGCAGTTCTTC.

The rearrangement joins TRBV7-9 to TRBJ2-1; 11 bases align to TRBD1. Germline trimming cut 5 bases from V and 7 bases from J; bases unmatched to any gene: 7. Germline loops: CDR1 SEHNR, CDR2 FQNEAQ (reference sequence). CDR3 length equals 15 residues. CDR3 nucleotide sequence: TGTGCCAGCAGCGTGGACAGGGGGCCCCAGAATGAGCAGTTCTTC. Residues: CASSVDRGPQNEQFF. The full variable domain, with the rest looked up from reference TRBV7-9 and TRBJ2-1, is DTGVSQNPRHKITKRGQNVTFRCDPISEHNRLYWYRQTLGQGPEFLTYFQNEAQLEKSRLLSDRFSAERPKGSFSTLEIQRTEQGDSAMYLCASSVDRGPQNEQFFGPGTRLTVL.

As regards this clone: Other DNA sequences from this sample encode an identical CDR3 as well. The chain carries TRBV2 and TRBJ2-2; D is uncertain. Trimming stripped 2 bases from V and 0 bases from J, with 7 bases between. The CDR3 consists of 15 residues. The germline CDR1 and CDR2 sequences are SNHLY and FYNNEI. The CDR3 region has the DNA TGTGCCAGCAGTGAACAGCGTTCGAACACCGGGGAGCTGTTTTTT. Translated, it gives CASSEQRSNTGELFF.

The CDR3 DNA reads as TGTGCCAGCAGCCGAATTAGTACCTACAATGAGCAGTTCTTC. This gives the protein CASSRISTYNEQFF. J is TRBJ2-1 and V is TRBV4-2; D is uncertain. Germline V gene lookup returns CDR1 LGHNA and CDR2 YNFKEQ. CDR3 size: 14 residues. V dropped 4 bases and J dropped 2 bases, with 9 bases sitting between them.

This chain joins TRBV19 and TRBJ2-5, with TRBD1 matching 11 bases. The CDR3 sequence is 18 residues long. V was pared by 3 bases and J by 5 bases, with 14 bases of the junction left unmatched. Looked up from germline, CDR1 is LNHDA and CDR2 is SQIVND (reference sequence). CDR3 residues: CASSINPTGTGGTETQYF. The CDR3 nucleotides are TGTGCCAGTAGTATCAACCCGACCGGGACAGGGGGGACGGAGACCCAGTACTTC.

V gene TRBV7-3 combines with J gene TRBJ2-1; D not certain. V lost 5 bases and J lost 9, with 11 bases in between. CDR1 and CDR2 from the germline V gene are SGHTA and FQGTGA. This CDR3 contains 12 residues. CDR3 DNA sequence: TGTGCCAGCAGCCCGAGTGGTGGTGAGCAGTTCTTC. Translated, it gives CASSPSGGEQFF.

The chain employs TRBV5-4 and TRBJ2-5, with TRBD1 identical over 8 bases. Trimming at V came to 4 bases and at J to 2 bases, leaving 7 bases not matched to a gene. The CDR3 runs 15 residues. Germline values: CDR1 SGHNT, CDR2 YYREEE (reference sequence). The CDR3 DNA follows: TGTGCCAGCAGCCCCGGGACAGGAATACAAGAGACCCAGTACTTC. Its protein is CASSPGTGIQETQYF.